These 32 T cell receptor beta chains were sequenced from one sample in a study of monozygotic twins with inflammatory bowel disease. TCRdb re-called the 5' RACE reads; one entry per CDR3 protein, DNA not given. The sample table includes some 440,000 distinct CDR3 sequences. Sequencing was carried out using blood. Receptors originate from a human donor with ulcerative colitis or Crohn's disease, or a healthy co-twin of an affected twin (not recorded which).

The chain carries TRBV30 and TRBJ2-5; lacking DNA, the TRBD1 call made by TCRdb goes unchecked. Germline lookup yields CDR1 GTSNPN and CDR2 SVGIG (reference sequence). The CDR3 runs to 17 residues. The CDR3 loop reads CAWSDHGDRDMRETQYF.

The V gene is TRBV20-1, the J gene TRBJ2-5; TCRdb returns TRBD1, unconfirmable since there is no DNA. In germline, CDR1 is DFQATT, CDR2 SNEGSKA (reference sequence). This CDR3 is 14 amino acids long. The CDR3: CSARAPGVQETQYF.

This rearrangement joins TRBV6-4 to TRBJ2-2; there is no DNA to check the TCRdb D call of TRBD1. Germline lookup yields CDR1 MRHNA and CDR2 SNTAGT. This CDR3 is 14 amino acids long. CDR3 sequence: CASRPGPAAGELFF.

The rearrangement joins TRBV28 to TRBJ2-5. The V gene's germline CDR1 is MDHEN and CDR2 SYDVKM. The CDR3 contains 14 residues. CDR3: CASSFSDGQETQYF. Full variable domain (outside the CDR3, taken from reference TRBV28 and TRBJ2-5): DVKVTQSSRYLVKRTGEKVFLECVQDMDHENMFWYRQDPGLGLRLIYFSYDVKMKEKGDIPEGYSVSREKKERFSLILESASTNQTSMYLCASSFSDGQETQYFGPGTRLLVL.

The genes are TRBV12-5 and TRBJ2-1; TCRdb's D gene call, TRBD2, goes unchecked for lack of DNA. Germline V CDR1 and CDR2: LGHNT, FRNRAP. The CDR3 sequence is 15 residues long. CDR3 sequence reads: CASGIGTQSYNEQFF.

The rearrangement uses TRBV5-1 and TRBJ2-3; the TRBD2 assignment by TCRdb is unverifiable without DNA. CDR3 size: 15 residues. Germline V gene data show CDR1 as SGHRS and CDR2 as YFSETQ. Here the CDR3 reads CASSGLAGVTDTQYF.

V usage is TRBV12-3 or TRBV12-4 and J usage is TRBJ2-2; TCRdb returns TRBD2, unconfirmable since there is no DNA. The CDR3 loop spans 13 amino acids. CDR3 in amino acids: CASSYTSTGELFF.

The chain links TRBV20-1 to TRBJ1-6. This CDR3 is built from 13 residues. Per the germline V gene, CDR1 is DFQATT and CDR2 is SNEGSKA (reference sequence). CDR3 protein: CSASFGRDSPLHF.

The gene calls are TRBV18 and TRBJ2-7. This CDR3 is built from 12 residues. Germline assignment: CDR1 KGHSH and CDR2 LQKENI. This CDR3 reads CASSPVDYEQYF.

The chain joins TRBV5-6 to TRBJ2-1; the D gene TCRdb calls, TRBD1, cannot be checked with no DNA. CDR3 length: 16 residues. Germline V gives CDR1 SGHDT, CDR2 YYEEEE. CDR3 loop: CASSPFRAGTYNEQFF.

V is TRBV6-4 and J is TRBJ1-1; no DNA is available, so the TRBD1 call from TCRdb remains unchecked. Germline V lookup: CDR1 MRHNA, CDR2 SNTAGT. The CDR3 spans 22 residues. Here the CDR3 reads CASSPLVPKTLDRESPNTEAFF.

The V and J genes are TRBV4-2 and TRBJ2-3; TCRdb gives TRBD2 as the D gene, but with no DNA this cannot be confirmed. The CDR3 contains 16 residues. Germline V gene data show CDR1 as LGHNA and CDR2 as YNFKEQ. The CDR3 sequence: CASSQEGTPRADTQYF.

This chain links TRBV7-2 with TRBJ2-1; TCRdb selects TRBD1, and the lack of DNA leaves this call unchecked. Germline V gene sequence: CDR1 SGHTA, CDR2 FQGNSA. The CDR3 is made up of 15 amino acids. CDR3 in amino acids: CASRPDRQPYNEQFF.

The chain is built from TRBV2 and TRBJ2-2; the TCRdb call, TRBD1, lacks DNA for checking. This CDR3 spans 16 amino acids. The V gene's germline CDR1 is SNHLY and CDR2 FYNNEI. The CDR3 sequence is CASSEALLDRAGELFF.

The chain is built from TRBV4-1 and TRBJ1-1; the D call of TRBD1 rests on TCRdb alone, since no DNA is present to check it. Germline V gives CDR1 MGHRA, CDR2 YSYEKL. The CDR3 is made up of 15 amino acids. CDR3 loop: CASSQVAGGDGEASF.

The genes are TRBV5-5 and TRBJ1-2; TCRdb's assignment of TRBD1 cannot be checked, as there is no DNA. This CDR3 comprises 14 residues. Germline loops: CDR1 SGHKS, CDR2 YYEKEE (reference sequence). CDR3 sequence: CASSRIQGAGGYTF.

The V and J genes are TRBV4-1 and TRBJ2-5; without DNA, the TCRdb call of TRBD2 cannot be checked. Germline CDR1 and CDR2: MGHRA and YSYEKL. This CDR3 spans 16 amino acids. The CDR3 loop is CASSTPLAGDGETQYF.

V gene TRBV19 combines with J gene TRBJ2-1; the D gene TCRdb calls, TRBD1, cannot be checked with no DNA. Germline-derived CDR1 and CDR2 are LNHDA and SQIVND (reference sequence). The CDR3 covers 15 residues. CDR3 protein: CATAQSLSSYNEQFF. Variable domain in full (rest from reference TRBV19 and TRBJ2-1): DGGITQSPKYLFRKEGQNVTLSCEQNLNHDAMYWYRQDPGQGLRLIYYSQIVNDFQKGDIAEGYSVSREKKESFPLTVTSAQKNPTAFYLCATAQSLSSYNEQFFGPGTRLTVL.

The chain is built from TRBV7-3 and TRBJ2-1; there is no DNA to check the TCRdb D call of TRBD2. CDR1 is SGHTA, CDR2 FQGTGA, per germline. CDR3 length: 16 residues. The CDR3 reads CASSLSATSGAYEQFF.

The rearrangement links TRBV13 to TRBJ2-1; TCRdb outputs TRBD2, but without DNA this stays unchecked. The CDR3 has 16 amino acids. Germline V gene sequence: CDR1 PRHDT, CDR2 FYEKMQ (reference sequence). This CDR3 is CASSPRGGESYNEQFF. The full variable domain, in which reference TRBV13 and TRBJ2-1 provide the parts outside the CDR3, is AAGVIQSPRHLIKEKRETATLKCYPIPRHDTVYWYQQGPGQDPQFLISFYEKMQSDKGSIPDRFSAQQFSDYHSELNMSSLELGDSALYFCASSPRGGESYNEQFFGPGTRLTVL.

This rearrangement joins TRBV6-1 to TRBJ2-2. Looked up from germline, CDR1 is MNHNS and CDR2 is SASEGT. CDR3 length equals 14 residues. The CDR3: CASTKTYNTGELFF.

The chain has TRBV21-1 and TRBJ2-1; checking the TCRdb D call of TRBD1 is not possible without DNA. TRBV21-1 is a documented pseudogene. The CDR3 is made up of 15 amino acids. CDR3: CASSKSRGYQHEQFF.

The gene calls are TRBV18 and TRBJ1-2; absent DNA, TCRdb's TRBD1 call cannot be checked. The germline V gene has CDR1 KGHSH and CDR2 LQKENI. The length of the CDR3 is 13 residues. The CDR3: CASSPRQGWGYTF.

The CDR3 reads CASRLIGSPLHF. The genes are TRBV6-5 and TRBJ1-6. The CDR3 runs 12 residues. Germline-derived CDR1 and CDR2 are MNHEY and SVGAGI.

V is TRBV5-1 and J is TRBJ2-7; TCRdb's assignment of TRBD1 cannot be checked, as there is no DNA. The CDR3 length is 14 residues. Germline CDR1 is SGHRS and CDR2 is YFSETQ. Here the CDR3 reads CASSKGQGGYEQYF. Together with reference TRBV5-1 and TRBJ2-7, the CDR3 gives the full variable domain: KAGVTQTPRYLIKTRGQQVTLSCSPISGHRSVSWYQQTPGQGLQFLFEYFSETQRNKGNFPGRFSGRQFSNSRSEMNVSTLELGDSALYLCASSKGQGGYEQYFGPGTRLTVT.

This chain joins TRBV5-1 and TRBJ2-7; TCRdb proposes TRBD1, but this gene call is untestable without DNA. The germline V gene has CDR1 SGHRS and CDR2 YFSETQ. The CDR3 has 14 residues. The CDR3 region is CASRGQDFSYEQYF.

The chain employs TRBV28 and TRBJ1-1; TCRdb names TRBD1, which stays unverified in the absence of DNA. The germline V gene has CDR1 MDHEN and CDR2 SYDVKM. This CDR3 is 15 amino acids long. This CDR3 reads CASSLSYGTGDGAFF. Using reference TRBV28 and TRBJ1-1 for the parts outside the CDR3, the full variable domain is DVKVTQSSRYLVKRTGEKVFLECVQDMDHENMFWYRQDPGLGLRLIYFSYDVKMKEKGDIPEGYSVSREKKERFSLILESASTNQTSMYLCASSLSYGTGDGAFFGQGTRLTVV.

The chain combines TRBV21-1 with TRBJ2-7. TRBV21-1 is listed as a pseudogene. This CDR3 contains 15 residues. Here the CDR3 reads CASQLPRYLLYEQYF.

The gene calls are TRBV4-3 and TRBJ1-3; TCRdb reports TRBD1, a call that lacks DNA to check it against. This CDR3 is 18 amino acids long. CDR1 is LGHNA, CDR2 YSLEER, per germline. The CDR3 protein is CASSRDFRDRGSGNTIYF.

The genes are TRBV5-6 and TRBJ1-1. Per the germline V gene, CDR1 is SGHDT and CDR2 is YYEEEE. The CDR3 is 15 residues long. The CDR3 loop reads CASSPLGMAGTEAFF.

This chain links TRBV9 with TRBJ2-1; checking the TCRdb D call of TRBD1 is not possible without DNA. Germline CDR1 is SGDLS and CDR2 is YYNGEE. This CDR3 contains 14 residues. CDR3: CASSVVGDYNEQFF.

CDR3: CASSQVVGETNQPQHF. The V and J genes are TRBV4-2 and TRBJ1-5. CDR1 LGHNA and CDR2 YNFKEQ come from the germline V gene. The CDR3 spans 16 residues.